Following are 16 T cell receptor beta chains from one sample sequenced in a study of beta chain features in type 1 diabetes. The investigators reverse transcribed all of the isolated RNA, so they sequenced expressed TCRB transcripts. The repertoire was sequenced with immunoSEQ multiplex PCR; TCRdb's copy has only in-frame clones and lacks some. This table has roughly 240,000 clones, 68% appearing once. Source material: naive CD4+ T cells from blood. These receptors all come from a man aged 30 to 45 in good health.

J is TRBJ1-6 and V is TRBV30; 9 bases map to TRBD1. The V segment lost 7 bases and the J segment 9 bases; nucleotides outside the gene matches: 10. The CDR3 totals 14 residues. The V gene's germline CDR1 is GTSNPN and CDR2 SVGIG (reference sequence). The CDR3 sequence is CASMEGTGRSPLHF. In DNA form, the CDR3 reads TGTGCCTCCATGGAAGGGACAGGGCGTTCACCCCTCCACTTT.

This clone was observed a handful of times. The chain uses TRBV29-1 and TRBJ2-7, with a possible D match to TRBD1 (6 bases). The CDR3 is made up of 13 amino acids. The germline gives CDR1 SQVTM, CDR2 ANQGSEA. Between the trimmed V and J ends, which lost 6 bases and 7 bases, there was a span of 19 bases. The CDR3 sequence is CSVARGSSGEQYF. The CDR3 region has the DNA TGCAGCGTCGCCAGGGGATCTTCGGGGGAGCAGTACTTC.

The chain employs TRBV15 and TRBJ1-5, with D maybe TRBD1 (5 bases). V was pared by 2 bases and J by 15 bases, with 14 bases between. Germline CDR1 and CDR2: LNHNV and YYDKDF (reference sequence). The CDR3 consists of 12 residues. The CDR3 DNA is TGTGCCACCAGCAGATCCGCGGGGCCTCCGCATTTT. As protein: CATSRSAGPPHF.

CDR3 bases: TGCAGCGTTGGCGGGACATCAGAGCAGTACTTC. It yields the protein CSVGGTSEQYF. This sequence joins TRBV29-1 and TRBJ2-7; D is possibly TRBD1 or TRBD2 (6 bases each). V was clipped by 4 bases and J by 7 bases, with 11 bases between them. CDR1 is SQVTM and CDR2 is ANQGSEA in the germline V gene. CDR3 length: 11 amino acids.

V and J are TRBV7-2 and TRBJ2-5; D might be TRBD2 (6 bases). This CDR3 is built from 14 residues. CDR1 is SGHTA, CDR2 FQGNSA, per germline. The ends were cut back, 3 bases at V and 1 base at J, with 9 bases in the middle. This CDR3 reads CASSFGRRQETQYF. CDR3 DNA sequence: TGTGCCAGCAGCTTCGGGAGACGCCAAGAGACCCAGTACTTC.

The V call is TRBV29-1, the J call TRBJ2-3, with no clear D. CDR3 size: 13 residues. V lost 4 bases and J lost 2, with 10 bases in between. Germline CDR1 is SQVTM and CDR2 is ANQGSEA. The CDR3 DNA follows: TGCAGCGTTGGTGGCAGACTCACAGATACGCAGTATTTT. As protein: CSVGGRLTDTQYF.

This clone occurred a few times. The gene calls are TRBV27 and TRBJ2-1, with 10 nucleotides matching TRBD2. V trimming: 0 bases; J trimming: 2 bases; junction bases outside the gene matches: 4. This CDR3 comprises 17 residues. Germline values: CDR1 MNHEY, CDR2 SMNVEV (reference sequence). The CDR3: CASSLSSGRAAYNEQFF. CDR3 sequence (DNA): TGTGCCAGCAGTTTATCGAGCGGGAGGGCTGCCTACAATGAGCAGTTCTTC.

The rearrangement links TRBV4-3 to TRBJ2-3; D may be TRBD1 (6 bases). The germline V gene encodes CDR1 LGHNA and CDR2 YSLEER. The CDR3 totals 15 residues. Trimming left V 5 bases short and J 5 bases short, with 17 bases between. CDR3 sequence (DNA): TGCGCCAGCAGCAAGGGGAACAGGGAAGGAGATACGCAGTATTTT. Amino acids: CASSKGNREGDTQYF.

V and J are TRBV30 and TRBJ2-7, with unresolved D. Between the trimmed V and J ends, which lost 3 bases and 0 bases, there was a span of 12 bases. CDR3 length equals 14 residues. CDR1 GTSNPN and CDR2 SVGIG come from the germline V gene (reference sequence). CDR3 loop: CAWSRAPSSYEQYF. The CDR3 DNA follows: TGTGCCTGGAGCCGGGCTCCGAGCTCCTACGAGCAGTACTTC.

The chain carries TRBV4-3 and TRBJ2-2; D remains ambiguous. There are 15 residues in the CDR3. Per the germline V gene, CDR1 is LGHNA and CDR2 is YSLEER. V was clipped by 0 bases and J by 5 bases, with 10 bases between them. CDR3 region: CASSQDPRLTGELFF. DNA for the CDR3: TGCGCCAGCAGCCAAGATCCTCGGCTTACCGGGGAGCTGTTTTTT.

In DNA form, the CDR3 reads TGCAGCGTCGGCAGGGGGCTCGGGGACGAGCAGTACTTC. Its protein product is CSVGRGLGDEQYF. The chain combines TRBV29-1 with TRBJ2-7, with 8 positions matching TRBD1. V lost 6 bases and J lost 5; bases outside the gene matches: 9. Germline V gene sequence: CDR1 SQVTM, CDR2 ANQGSEA. The CDR3 has 13 residues.

The CDR3 is CASSNLQGSQPQHF. The CDR3 nucleotides read TGTGCCAGCAGCAACCTGCAGGGAAGTCAGCCCCAGCATTTT. This chain uses TRBV6-6 with TRBJ1-5; D possibly corresponds to TRBD1 (5 bases). The CDR3 has 14 residues. The germline gives CDR1 MNHNY, CDR2 SVGAGI (reference sequence). V was clipped by 6 bases and J by 6 bases, with 15 bases between them.

This clone was counted a few times. The chain joins TRBV9 to TRBJ2-6, with D hard to call. Trimming cost V 3 bases and J 1 base, with 5 bases left between them. CDR3 length equals 14 residues. Germline lookup yields CDR1 SGDLS and CDR2 YYNGEE. The CDR3: CASSGRSGANVLTF. In nucleotides, the CDR3 is TGTGCCAGCAGCGGACGTTCTGGGGCCAACGTCCTGACTTTC. Variable domain in full (rest from reference TRBV9 and TRBJ2-6): DSGVTQTPKHLITATGQRVTLRCSPRSGDLSVYWYQQSLDQGLQFLIQYYNGEERAKGNILERFSAQQFPDLHSELNLSSLELGDSALYFCASSGRSGANVLTFGAGSRLTVL.

The genes are TRBV6-5 and TRBJ1-1; D ambiguous. The CDR3 totals 15 residues. The germline V gene encodes CDR1 MNHEY and CDR2 SVGAGI. V lost 0 bases and J lost 1, with 9 bases in between. The DNA for the CDR3 is TGTGCCAGCAGTTACTCGTGGGAGCCGAACACTGAAGCTTTCTTT. Residues: CASSYSWEPNTEAFF.

This clone was picked up a small number of times. V is TRBV29-1 and J is TRBJ1-1; D gene ambiguous. CDR3 size: 12 residues. Germline V CDR1 and CDR2: SQVTM, ANQGSEA. Trimming removed 7 bases at V and 0 bases at J, with 9 bases between. The CDR3 protein is CSARVLNTEAFF. The CDR3 nucleotides read TGCAGCGCTAGGGTCTTGAACACTGAAGCTTTCTTT.

CDR3 bases: TGTGCCAGCAGCTTAGCTGGGGCCGATGAGCAGTTCTTC. Translating gives CASSLAGADEQFF. The V call is TRBV7-9, the J call TRBJ2-1; possibly TRBD1 for D (5 bases). Germline lookup yields CDR1 SEHNR and CDR2 FQNEAQ (reference sequence). The CDR3 sequence is 13 residues long. V lost 0 bases to trimming and J lost 8 bases, with 8 bases between them. Looking up the rest from reference TRBV7-9 and TRBJ2-1 gives the full variable domain: DTGVSQNPRHKITKRGQNVTFRCDPISEHNRLYWYRQTLGQGPEFLTYFQNEAQLEKSRLLSDRFSAERPKGSFSTLEIQRTEQGDSAMYLCASSLAGADEQFFGPGTRLTVL.